Listed below are T cell receptor beta chains from one sample, sequenced in a study of control samples from healthy donors and cancer patients. The data were produced by immunoSEQ multiplex PCR, yet TCRdb's version contains in-frame clones alone and is incomplete. The sample yields over 15,000 clones, around 84% seen once. Sequenced: PBMCs. The receptors stem from an older woman with colorectal cancer. The CDR3 runs from the conserved cysteine through the conserved F or W. D genes are given only for firm matches. Clone size is shown for a subset of rows, as once, few, many or a class of expanded clone.

v_call	d_call	j_call	clone_size	cdr3_aa	cdr3_nt
TRBV27	-	TRBJ2-7	-	CASRDGTSYEQYF	TGTGCCAGCAGAGACGGGACAAGCTACGAGCAGTACTTC
TRBV5-1	-	TRBJ2-4	-	CASSERHKGFPLVKNIQYF	TGCGCCAGCAGCGAGCGACACAAGGGATTCCCATTAGTCAAAAACATTCAGTACTTC
TRBV11-3	-	TRBJ1-5	-	CASSLEEGQPQHF	TGTGCCAGCAGCTTAGAAGAGGGTCAGCCCCAGCATTTT
TRBV7-9	-	TRBJ1-2	-	CASSLGTRGYGYTF	TGTGCCAGCAGCTTAGGTACGAGAGGGTATGGCTACACCTTC
TRBV29-1	-	TRBJ1-1	-	CSVSENTEAFF	TGCAGCGTTTCAGAGAACACTGAAGCTTTCTTT
TRBV9	-	TRBJ2-3	medium-sized	CASSLNGGTDTQYF	TGTGCCAGCAGCCTTAATGGGGGCACAGATACGCAGTATTTT
TRBV12-3/TRBV12-4	TRBD1	TRBJ1-2	-	CASSLRGQTGYTF	TGTGCCAGCAGTCTCAGGGGGCAAACTGGCTACACCTTC
TRBV18	-	TRBJ1-2	-	CASSPPSGGRNYGYTF	TGTGCCAGCTCACCACCTTCCGGGGGCAGGAACTATGGCTACACCTTC
TRBV19	TRBD2	TRBJ2-7	-	CASSRFGTSGYEQYF	TGTGCCAGTAGTAGGTTCGGGACTAGCGGGTACGAGCAGTACTTC
TRBV5-4	-	TRBJ1-2	-	CASSLGQPKDGYGYTF	TGTGCCAGCAGCTTGGGACAGCCCAAGGACGGGTATGGCTACACCTTC
TRBV27	-	TRBJ2-1	-	CASTPTANIYNEQFF	TGTGCCAGCACCCCTACTGCGAACATTTACAATGAGCAGTTCTTC
TRBV30	TRBD1	TRBJ1-1	-	CAWSVGTENTEAFF	TGTGCCTGGAGTGTTGGGACAGAGAACACTGAAGCTTTCTTT
TRBV11-2	-	TRBJ1-3	once	CASSLSGSGNTIYF	TGTGCCAGCAGCTTATCGGGCTCTGGAAACACCATATATTTT
TRBV19	TRBD1	TRBJ1-1	-	CASTQTRTGGRTEAFF	TGTGCCAGTACCCAGACCCGGACAGGGGGAAGGACTGAAGCTTTCTTT
TRBV27	-	TRBJ2-1	-	CASSTPRGLLSSYNEQFF	TGTGCCAGCAGTACCCCCCGGGGACTCCTGAGCTCCTACAATGAGCAGTTCTTC
TRBV4-2	TRBD2	TRBJ2-7	-	CASSQELAGGRNEQYF	TGTGCCAGCAGCCAGGAGCTAGCGGGGGGGCGGAACGAGCAGTACTTC
TRBV28	-	TRBJ1-1	-	CASTLGARAFF	TGTGCCAGCACCCTTGGGGCTAGAGCTTTCTTT
TRBV9	-	TRBJ1-1	-	CASSPQGGTEAFF	TGTGCCAGCAGCCCCCAAGGGGGCACTGAAGCTTTCTTT
TRBV6-5	-	TRBJ2-2	few	CASSSNGRGGTGELFF	TGTGCCAGCAGTTCCAATGGACGAGGGGGGACCGGGGAGCTGTTTTTT
TRBV4-1	-	TRBJ2-3	-	CASSQDRRGSTDTQYF	TGCGCCAGCAGCCAAGATAGGAGGGGGAGCACAGATACGCAGTATTTT
TRBV19	-	TRBJ1-2	-	CASSITGSSYYGYTF	TGTGCCAGTAGTATCACAGGGTCGTCCTACTATGGCTACACCTTC
TRBV4-3	TRBD2	TRBJ2-7	-	CASSQGSGRDAEQYF	TGCGCCAGCAGCCAAGGCAGCGGGAGGGACGCCGAGCAGTACTTC
TRBV15	-	TRBJ1-1	-	CATSSPGSMNTEAFF	TGTGCCACCAGCAGCCCTGGGAGCATGAACACTGAAGCTTTCTTT
TRBV5-6	-	TRBJ2-1	-	CASSLAGSSYNEQFF	TGTGCCAGCAGCTTGGCGGGGAGCTCCTACAATGAGCAGTTCTTC
TRBV11-2	TRBD2	TRBJ2-1	-	CASIGRGTYNEQFF	TGTGCCAGCATTGGGCGGGGGACCTACAATGAGCAGTTCTTC
TRBV9	-	TRBJ1-2	-	CASSHDASYGYTF	TGTGCCAGCAGCCATGACGCCTCCTATGGCTACACCTTC
TRBV29-1	TRBD1	TRBJ1-2	-	CSVRDSNYGYTF	TGCAGCGTTAGGGACAGCAACTATGGCTACACCTTC
TRBV6-4	TRBD1	TRBJ1-3	-	CASRTGGAGGNTIYF	TGTGCCAGCAGGACAGGGGGCGCCGGTGGAAACACCATATATTTT
TRBV10-3	-	TRBJ2-1	-	CAIRAGTEQFF	TGTGCCATCAGGGCCGGGACAGAGCAGTTCTTC
TRBV5-6	TRBD2	TRBJ2-7	-	CASSGWTSGGAYEQYF	TGTGCCAGCAGCGGGTGGACTAGCGGGGGGGCCTACGAGCAGTACTTC
TRBV5-1	-	TRBJ2-7	-	CASSLVDLAPFREQYF	TGCGCCAGCAGCTTGGTGGACCTAGCGCCCTTCAGGGAGCAGTACTTC
TRBV18	TRBD2	TRBJ2-1	-	CASSRQGLADNEQFF	TGTGCCAGCTCCCGCCAGGGACTAGCCGACAATGAGCAGTTCTTC
TRBV20-1	-	TRBJ2-4	-	CSASGYAKNIQYF	TGCAGTGCTAGTGGGTACGCAAAAAACATTCAGTACTTC
TRBV3-1/TRBV3-2	-	TRBJ2-2	-	CASSQGWGGELFF	TGTGCCAGCAGCCAAGGGTGGGGCGGGGAGCTGTTTTTT
TRBV7-2	-	TRBJ2-5	-	CASSSSRVGRETQYF	TGTGCCAGCAGCTCCTCCCGTGTGGGGCGGGAGACCCAGTACTTC
TRBV3-1/TRBV3-2	TRBD2	TRBJ2-3	-	CASSPDRLADSTDTQYF	TGTGCCAGCAGCCCCGACCGACTAGCGGATTCCACAGATACGCAGTATTTT
TRBV9	-	TRBJ2-7	-	CASSANGEVVSEQYF	TGTGCCAGCAGCGCCAATGGTGAGGTGGTCTCCGAGCAGTACTTC
TRBV7-8	-	TRBJ1-5	-	CASSFSTYSNQPQHF	TGTGCCAGCAGCTTCTCGACCTATAGCAATCAGCCCCAGCATTTT
TRBV15	TRBD1	TRBJ1-2	-	CATSRDQGGNYGYTF	TGTGCCACCAGCAGAGACCAGGGGGGGAACTATGGCTACACCTTC
TRBV5-6	-	TRBJ1-3	-	CASSFDLGNTIYF	TGTGCCAGCAGCTTCGACCTTGGAAACACCATATATTTT
TRBV9	-	TRBJ2-2	-	CASSTRRSTTGELFF	TGTGCCAGCAGCACCCGTCGCAGCACCACCGGGGAGCTGTTTTTT
TRBV5-6	-	TRBJ1-4	-	CASSFLSSSTNEKLFF	TGTGCCAGCAGCTTTCTTTCTTCCTCAACTAATGAAAAACTGTTTTTT
TRBV6-1	-	TRBJ2-7	-	CASSEARRVYEQYF	TGTGCCAGCAGTGAAGCTCGCCGAGTCTACGAGCAGTACTTC
TRBV11-2	-	TRBJ2-3	-	CASSLAFGGADTQYF	TGTGCCAGCAGCTTAGCATTCGGTGGGGCAGATACGCAGTATTTT
TRBV12-3/TRBV12-4	-	TRBJ1-3	-	CASSLGENTIYF	TGTGCCAGCAGTTTAGGTGAAAACACCATATATTTT
TRBV6-1	TRBD1	TRBJ1-4	-	CASSEITGGSEKLFF	TGTGCCAGCAGTGAAATTACAGGGGGCTCTGAAAAACTGTTTTTT
TRBV5-4	TRBD1	TRBJ1-2	-	CASSLGQGVYGYTF	TGTGCCAGCAGCTTGGGACAGGGCGTCTATGGCTACACCTTC
TRBV27	-	TRBJ2-1	-	CASRAAESYNEQFF	TGTGCCAGCAGGGCAGCGGAATCCTACAATGAGCAGTTCTTC
TRBV7-2	-	TRBJ2-7	-	CASSSSPGYEQYF	TGTGCCAGCAGCTCATCACCCGGCTACGAGCAGTACTTC
TRBV14	TRBD1	TRBJ2-1	-	CASSNPTGGATMNEQFF	TGTGCCAGCTCCAACCCGACAGGGGGCGCTACAATGAATGAGCAGTTCTTC
TRBV27	-	TRBJ1-6	once	CASRAGNNSPLHF	TGTGCCAGCAGGGCAGGGAACAATTCACCCCTCCACTTT
TRBV21-1	-	TRBJ2-6	-	CAKDRAGANVLTF	TGTGCGAAAGACAGGGCTGGGGCCAACGTCCTGACTTTC
TRBV6-2/TRBV6-3	-	TRBJ2-5	-	CASSLTPGPETQYF	TGTGCCAGCAGTTTGACCCCTGGGCCGGAGACCCAGTACTTC
TRBV7-6	-	TRBJ2-7	-	CASSLGLAPRTHEQYF	TGTGCCAGCAGCTTAGGTCTGGCTCCGAGGACCCACGAGCAGTACTTC
TRBV14	-	TRBJ2-2	few	CASSQMGVLFF	TGTGCCAGCAGCCAAATGGGTGTGCTGTTTTTT
TRBV6-5	-	TRBJ2-3	-	CASSPGRDTQYF	TGTGCCAGCAGCCCAGGTCGAGATACGCAGTATTTT
TRBV7-8	TRBD2	TRBJ2-4	-	CASTGGAGNIQYF	TGTGCCAGCACGGGAGGGGCCGGTAACATTCAGTACTTC
TRBV4-1	-	TRBJ2-2	-	CASSLHLGSVGELFF	TGCGCCAGCAGCCTCCATTTGGGCAGTGTCGGGGAGCTGTTTTTT